This T cell receptor (beta chain) was sequenced during a study of lymphopenia after photon versus proton radiotherapy. Study findings and constraints: Larger post-nadir TCR diversity loss correlated inversely with survival in deceased patients. Proton therapy kept repertoires fairly stable, unlike photons, which gained effector/memory cells. Post-nadir diversity loss with photons came from oligoclonal expansion, particularly CD8+ Temra cells.

To note about this clone: What it binds is unknown.

Trimming took off 5 bases at V and 8 bases at J, with 21 bases between the two ends. CDR1 and CDR2 from the germline V gene are MDHEN and SYDVKM. CDR3 size: 15 residues. Repertoires were generated with immunoSEQ multiplex PCR, while TCRdb's copy carries only in-frame clones and drops some. This table has over 35,000 clones, about 86% appearing once. The material sequenced was peripheral blood, taken from a patient treated with proton-based radiotherapy. The source is a woman between 65 and 79 years old with pancreatic cancer. Some clones in this sample may be carry-over from other donors' samples. The V and J genes are TRBV28 and TRBJ1-2; D perhaps matches TRBD1 (5 bases). The CDR3 sequence: CASSLEGRQTRGYTF. The CDR3 DNA follows: TGTGCCAGCAGTCTAGAGGGGCGGCAGACGAGGGGCTACACCTTC.